These T cell receptor beta chains were read from a single sample in a study of regulatory T cells in long-lasting Graves disease. TCRdb processed the multiplex PCR reads anew with MiXCR; each CDR3 protein has one entry. Here the sample spans more than 300,000 distinct CDR3 sequences, 12% being singletons. This sample also appeared in a second study, on T cells in Graves' hyperthyroidism and ophthalmopathy.

The specimen comprised peripheral blood mononuclear cells (PBMCs), sampled at new diagnosis, from a patient treated with antithyroid drugs. These receptor sequences come from a young woman with Graves disease. CDR3s include the opening cysteine and the closing phenylalanine or tryptophan. Fields, in order: CDR3 DNA, CDR3 protein, clone size, CDR3 length, V gene, D gene, J gene. A D gene is named only where the DNA matches it firmly. The size entry is marked missing in some rows and otherwise reads once, few, many or a size class.

DNA: TGCAGTGCTAGAAAGAGGGGCTGGATAGAGACCCAGTACTTC
CDR3: CSARKRGWIETQYF
size: many
length: 14
V: TRBV20-1
D: .
J: TRBJ2-5

DNA: TGCGCCAGCAACCCCGGACAGGGAGAAGATACGCAGTATTTT
CDR3: CASNPGQGEDTQYF
size: many
length: 14
V: TRBV5-1
D: TRBD1
J: TRBJ2-3

DNA: TGCAGTGCTAGAGTGGCTAGCGGGGCGCCCTCCTACGAGCAGTACTTC
CDR3: CSARVASGAPSYEQYF
size: many
length: 16
V: TRBV20-1
D: TRBD2
J: TRBJ2-7

DNA: TGTGCCAGCAGCTTAGAGGTCGGTCAGGGGGCTGGCTACACCTTC
CDR3: CASSLEVGQGAGYTF
size: many
length: 15
V: TRBV7-2
D: TRBD1
J: TRBJ1-2

DNA: TGTGCCAGCAGCCCTGGACTAGCGGGAGGGCGGGAGACCCAGTACTTC
CDR3: CASSPGLAGGRETQYF
size: few
length: 16
V: TRBV12-3/TRBV12-4
D: TRBD2
J: TRBJ2-5

DNA: TGTGCCAGCAGCTTAGTACTAGCGCGACAGTTCTTC
CDR3: CASSLVLARQFF
size: many
length: 12
V: TRBV7-2
D: TRBD2
J: TRBJ2-1

DNA: TGTGCCACCAGCAGAGACAGCTATGGCTACACCTTC
CDR3: CATSRDSYGYTF
size: few
length: 12
V: TRBV15
D: .
J: TRBJ1-2

DNA: TGCGCCAGCAGCCAAGAGGGGACGTACAATGAGCAGTTCTTC
CDR3: CASSQEGTYNEQFF
size: .
length: 14
V: TRBV4-1
D: .
J: TRBJ2-1

DNA: TGTGCCAGCAGCTTTTCCTCCGGGATAGCAGATACGCAGTATTTT
CDR3: CASSFSSGIADTQYF
size: .
length: 15
V: TRBV7-6
D: .
J: TRBJ2-3

DNA: TGTGCCAGTAAACCTGTTCCGGGACAGCCTAATGAAAAACTGTTTTTT
CDR3: CASKPVPGQPNEKLFF
size: many
length: 16
V: TRBV27
D: TRBD1
J: TRBJ1-4

DNA: TGTGCCATCAGTGAGCTGCAGGGCCTCGGCTATGGCTACACCTTC
CDR3: CAISELQGLGYGYTF
size: many
length: 15
V: TRBV10-3
D: .
J: TRBJ1-2

DNA: TGTGCCAGCAGCTTAACCCTTAATTCACCCCTCCACTTT
CDR3: CASSLTLNSPLHF
size: many
length: 13
V: TRBV7-3
D: .
J: TRBJ1-6

DNA: TGTGCCAGCAGCTTACCCGACAGGGTAGCTTTCTTT
CDR3: CASSLPDRVAFF
size: few
length: 12
V: TRBV7-9
D: TRBD1
J: TRBJ1-1